Following are 10 T cell receptor beta chains from one sample sequenced in a study of blood T cell repertoires in COVID-19. Measured with immunoSEQ multiplex PCR; TCRdb has only the in-frame clones, and not every one. The table includes about 180,000 clones, around 80% detected once. The sequenced material came from peripheral blood. The receptor set was obtained from a man in his 70s with active or convalescent COVID-19.

This clone was observed a few times. The chain links TRBV2 to TRBJ2-7; no reliable D call. Germline V gives CDR1 SNHLY, CDR2 FYNNEI. This CDR3 has 11 amino acids. Trimming removed 6 bases from V and 4 bases from J, with 7 bases in between. CDR3 in DNA: TGTGCCAGCAGCCCCCAGTACGAGCAGTACTTC. Its translation: CASSPQYEQYF.

The table lists this clone with a few counts. The rearrangement uses TRBV2 and TRBJ1-1; possibly TRBD1 for D (6 bases). Per germline, CDR1 SNHLY and CDR2 FYNNEI. The CDR3 covers 15 residues. The ends were cut back, 3 bases at V and 1 base at J, with 12 bases in the middle. Here the CDR3 DNA reads TGTGCCAGCAGTGAGACAGGCCCAACGAACACTGAAGCTTTCTTT. It translates to CASSETGPTNTEAFF.

The J gene is TRBJ2-7, the V gene TRBV27; D is unresolved. The germline gives CDR1 MNHEY, CDR2 SMNVEV (reference sequence). V dropped 5 bases and J dropped 4 bases, with 15 bases sitting between them. The CDR3 length is 14 residues. CDR3 protein: CASSISSPIYEQYF. The CDR3 coding sequence is TGTGCCAGCAGTATCTCGTCCCCTATATACGAGCAGTACTTC.

The chain combines TRBV6-2 or TRBV6-3 with TRBJ2-1; TRBD2 aligns across 7 bases. The CDR3 covers 13 residues. The germline CDR1 and CDR2 sequences are MNHEY and SVGEGT. V gave up 6 bases and J gave up 9 bases; unmatched junction bases: 8. CDR3 sequence (DNA): TGTGCCAGCAGCGACTCGGGGGAGGGTGAGCAGTTCTTC. It specifies CASSDSGEGEQFF.

V gene TRBV28 combines with J gene TRBJ1-2; maybe TRBD1 (5 bases). Trimming shortened V by 2 bases and J by 1 base, and 20 bases separated the two germline ends. Germline-derived CDR1 and CDR2 are MDHEN and SYDVKM. CDR3 length equals 18 residues. CDR3 nucleotides: TGTGCCAGCAGTTTAAGCTGGCGGGGCCGCTCACTTAACTATGGCTACACCTTC. Translation: CASSLSWRGRSLNYGYTF.

The chain links TRBV7-9 to TRBJ1-1, with 9 bases fitting TRBD1. This CDR3 is 15 amino acids long. CDR1 and CDR2 (germline): SEHNR, FQNEAQ (reference sequence). Trimming removed 4 bases from V and 11 bases from J; junction bases left unmatched: 14. CDR3: CASSYPGQGRLRAFF. DNA of the CDR3: TGTGCCAGCAGCTACCCGGGACAGGGCCGGCTAAGGGCTTTCTTT. The complete variable domain, with remaining parts taken from reference TRBV7-9 and TRBJ1-1, reads DTGVSQNPRHKITKRGQNVTFRCDPISEHNRLYWYRQTLGQGPEFLTYFQNEAQLEKSRLLSDRFSAERPKGSFSTLEIQRTEQGDSAMYLCASSYPGQGRLRAFFGQGTRLTVV.

A remark on this clone: One junction end does not reproduce the germline sequence, and a read error may be involved. This sequence joins TRBV28 and TRBJ1-4, with D perhaps matching TRBD1 (6 bases). The CDR3 runs to 13 residues. Looked up from germline, CDR1 is MDHEN and CDR2 is SYDVKM. The CDR3 is CAGSPGGARELFF. CDR3 coding DNA: TGTGCCGGCAGTCCTGGGGGGGCTCGGGAACTGTTTTTT.

V is TRBV12-3 or TRBV12-4 and J is TRBJ2-7, with D possibly being TRBD1 (5 bases). V was pared by 6 bases and J by 3 bases, with 12 bases between. CDR3 length equals 13 residues. CDR3 in amino acids: CASSLDSDYEQYF. The DNA for the CDR3 is TGTGCCAGCAGCCTCGACAGCGACTACGAGCAGTACTTC.

The chain joins TRBV19 to TRBJ1-4, with D possibly TRBD1 on 6 matching bases. V lost 6 bases and J lost 4, with 9 bases in between. Looked up from germline, CDR1 is LNHDA and CDR2 is SQIVND (reference sequence). This CDR3 is built from 13 residues. The CDR3 DNA sequence: TGTGCCAGTAGCGGGGACATTAATGAAAAACTGTTTTTT. It encodes CASSGDINEKLFF.

This clone has just one count. DNA of the CDR3: TGTGCCTACACCTGGGGGGATACCTGGGGTGGCTACACCTTC. This codes for CAYTWGDTWGGYTF. The rearrangement uses TRBV30 and TRBJ1-2, with D possibly TRBD1 on 5 matching bases. Trimming pared 7 bases from V and 7 bases from J, leaving 22 bases between. This CDR3 has 14 residues. Germline CDR1 is GTSNPN and CDR2 is SVGIG (reference sequence).